This T cell receptor (beta chain) is from a study of metastatic and nonmetastatic thyroid tumors. For the study at large: Repertoires from malignant and benign thyroid patients were compared across blood and tumor or nodule tissue. Findings and limits, study-wide: Relative to benign nodules, malignant thyroid tumors were reportedly characterized by significantly elevated TCR beta diversity in blood and tumor.

There were no patients who had received any treatment before thyroid surgery. By proportion, this clone is medium-sized. No antigen is known for it. Per germline, CDR1 KGHSH and CDR2 LQKENI. The J segment lost 3 bases and the V segment lost 4 bases, leaving 4 bases of the junction unmatched. The CDR3 totals 14 residues. Source study methods: The authors used CDR3 differences across clinicopathological groups to build a distant-metastasis classifier for papillary thyroid cancer. With MiXCR, TCRdb reprocessed the PCR reads. The V and J calls shown here were made by TCRdb, not taken from the authors' results. In the table there are more than 40,000 clones, roughly 27% of which are singletons.

This chain connects TRBV18 to TRBJ2-7, with 9 bases fitting TRBD1. Material for sequencing was blood. The sequence derives from a male donor with papillary thyroid cancer or a benign thyroid nodule (not recorded which). Some clones in this sample may be carry-over from other donors' samples. The CDR3 here is CASSRGQGIYEQYF. The CDR3 DNA is TGTGCCAGCTCACGAGGACAGGGGATCTACGAGCAGTACTTC.